This is a list of T cell receptor beta chains from one sample in a study of blood T cell repertoires in COVID-19. Only in-frame clones appear in the TCRdb table, and some are missing; sequencing was by immunoSEQ multiplex PCR. The table records under 250,000 clones, around 82% of them present only once. The sample taken for sequencing was peripheral blood. These receptors were obtained from a woman aged 55-75 years with acute or convalescent COVID-19. The conserved cysteine and the conserved F or W are not part of the CDR3 here. Fields, in order: V gene, J gene, clone size, CDR3 protein. Clone size is not always given. Where it is, it says once, few, many or a class for expanded clones.

v_call: TRBV6-5; j_call: TRBJ1-2; clone_size: NA; cdr3_aa: ASRMSGGYT
v_call: TRBV18; j_call: TRBJ2-1; clone_size: few; cdr3_aa: ASSLLAGGSNEQF
v_call: TRBV3-1/TRBV3-2; j_call: TRBJ2-4; clone_size: NA; cdr3_aa: ASSQGLVHESKNIQY
v_call: TRBV28; j_call: TRBJ1-2; clone_size: once; cdr3_aa: ASTSGTSGGYT
v_call: TRBV2; j_call: TRBJ2-2; clone_size: few; cdr3_aa: ASSTQNTGELF
v_call: TRBV18; j_call: TRBJ1-3; clone_size: NA; cdr3_aa: ASSPGRNSGNTIY
v_call: TRBV19; j_call: TRBJ1-2; clone_size: NA; cdr3_aa: ASENAGIAYGYT
v_call: TRBV28; j_call: TRBJ1-4; clone_size: NA; cdr3_aa: ASSRGNIWIEKLF
v_call: TRBV10-3; j_call: TRBJ2-6; clone_size: few; cdr3_aa: AIHITAGDRSRPGANVLT
v_call: TRBV7-2; j_call: TRBJ2-2; clone_size: NA; cdr3_aa: ASSQWTGGASGELF
v_call: TRBV6-5; j_call: TRBJ2-1; clone_size: once; cdr3_aa: ASSEVIEQF
v_call: TRBV7-2; j_call: TRBJ2-7; clone_size: once; cdr3_aa: ASSLTSDYEQY
v_call: TRBV6-5; j_call: TRBJ1-6; clone_size: NA; cdr3_aa: ASSGTLDNSPLH
v_call: TRBV12-5; j_call: TRBJ2-2; clone_size: NA; cdr3_aa: ASGLVSGAGELF